This T cell receptor (beta chain) comes out of a study of long-term antiretroviral therapy in people with HIV (dated by TCRdb to 2022 to 2024). Background on the whole study: The earliest samples were collected approximately a decade before the 2015 WHO recommendation for immediate ART, a period when ART was typically delayed until CD4 counts fell. A retrospective serial study tested whether changes in peripheral blood TRB repertoire composition and diversity were associated with ART initiation and durable HIV suppression. The cohort contributed roughly 190 cryopreserved PBMC samples from about 29 adults with confirmed HIV infection, collected serially over a mean of approximately 6 years (range 1-12). About two fifths of the roughly 30 participants with HIV were female. No cross-contamination during QIAcube processing turned up in test extractions that ran a monoclonal T-cell line alongside 30 or so polyclonal samples. What the study reported, not specific to this receptor: ART initiation was associated with a significant increase in TRB diversity, but diversity stayed significantly below transplant donor controls even after long-term ART. The samples span the years 2004 to 2017, and the ART regimens used at that time may not be as effective as current regimens. CDR3 length ranges in HIV repertoires were narrower than in controls, and network structure suggested an antigen-experienced repertoire with only a slight naive shift after ART. Since PBMC availability was limited, sequencing covered only the TCR beta chain, with no alpha chain pairing. Because pre-ART samples had limited cell numbers, profiling was done on unsorted PBMC rather than on sorted CD4+ and CD8+ T cells. The repertoire was dominated across all time points by expanded TRB clones identified before ART initiation, although this dominance was seen to fluctuate and to decrease in many PLHIV after ART. Inferences about post-ART repertoire changes are limited because no data were available on ART adherence, viral resistance or therapy changes.

Sequencing of the TRB variable region was done with the immunoSEQ hsTCRB v3.0 assay at survey level resolution. A depth of about 40,000-50,000 T-cell genomes per sample was targeted for TRB sequencing. Pooled TRB libraries were sequenced on an Illumina MiSeq with a v3 150-cycle kit. Turning to the authors' computational methods: Repertoire analysis ran in R within a reproducible Nextflow workflow covering QC, data transformation and analysis. Custom analyses were implemented in LymphoSeq2, an R package for AIRR-Seq data exploration. After excluding a handful of samples that yielded fewer than 5000 total TRB sequences, approximately 180 HIV repertoires remained for analysis. Of the roughly 180 retained HIV repertoires, over 55 were collected before and approximately 130 after ART initiation. Repertoires were downsampled to 5000 TRB nucleotide sequences, and summary statistics were averaged over 100 downsampling iterations. TRB sequences were retained for analysis only if CDR3 regions of at least seven amino acids were present. A Shannon entropy-derived clonality score and the Gini coefficient were used to measure diversity. In the repertoire networks, any two of the top 5000 CDR3 amino acid sequences were connected whenever the two sequences differed by an edit distance of one. For TRB CDR3 amino acid sequences, antigen specificity groups and MHC restriction were predicted with GLIPH2. CDR3 amino acid sequences were matched against VDJdb and McPAS-TCR to flag known CMV, EBV, HIV or tissue antigen associations. Pre-ART, post-ART and control groups were compared with Wilcoxon signed-rank tests and Holm-Bonferroni correction. As stored in TCRdb, this immuneACCESS dataset retains in-frame rearrangements with V and J assigned. A fraction of the clones does not appear; measured against another copy, unresolved V genes explain less than half of the discrepancy, and the remainder lacks a known reason. V and J calls and clone size follow that table, whereas D and trimming were derived from the DNA. The table for this sample lists approximately 13,000 clones; 88% of them were counted only once. The top ten clones comprise around 21% of the sample.

Inclusion was restricted to participants for whom at least one PBMC sample before ART initiation and at least two post-ART samples were available. Every participant with HIV received treatment in the United States of America. Before DNA extraction, cryopreserved samples of 1-10 million PBMC were thawed and washed. At the time of the earliest PBMC sample, participants with HIV were aged between about 20 and 60 years. Per participant, PBMC samples came from 1-4 timepoints prior to ART initiation and 2-8 timepoints following ART initiation, for a median of 7 samples. For every participant, serial HIV viral load, CD4+ T-cell count, ART history and demographic data were obtained. Genomic DNA was extracted from unsorted PBMC with a Qiagen kit on a QIAcube, processed in batches of 12 samples. Notes on this clone: The target of this receptor is not known. Qualities for individual bases were not recorded, and no much larger clone is one base off.

As encoded in the germline V gene, CDR1 is MNHNS while CDR2 is SASEGT. V and J lose 3 bases and 6 bases, and a span of 21 bases separates them. The CDR3 numbers 17 residues from cysteine through phenylalanine. The only DNA kept is the CDR3, 51 bases in frame from the first base. The chain joins TRBV6-1 to TRBJ1-5; TRBD1 is possibly the D segment (5 matching bases). Sequencing was performed on unsorted PBMCs, taken 2.1 years after starting antiretroviral therapy. This TCR was sampled from a woman aged 40 to 55 with HIV. CDR3 sequence: CASSDSSAGLVSQPQHF. The sequenced DNA: TGTGCCAGCAGTGACAGCTCGGCGGGACTCGTTAGTCAGCCCCAGCATTTT.